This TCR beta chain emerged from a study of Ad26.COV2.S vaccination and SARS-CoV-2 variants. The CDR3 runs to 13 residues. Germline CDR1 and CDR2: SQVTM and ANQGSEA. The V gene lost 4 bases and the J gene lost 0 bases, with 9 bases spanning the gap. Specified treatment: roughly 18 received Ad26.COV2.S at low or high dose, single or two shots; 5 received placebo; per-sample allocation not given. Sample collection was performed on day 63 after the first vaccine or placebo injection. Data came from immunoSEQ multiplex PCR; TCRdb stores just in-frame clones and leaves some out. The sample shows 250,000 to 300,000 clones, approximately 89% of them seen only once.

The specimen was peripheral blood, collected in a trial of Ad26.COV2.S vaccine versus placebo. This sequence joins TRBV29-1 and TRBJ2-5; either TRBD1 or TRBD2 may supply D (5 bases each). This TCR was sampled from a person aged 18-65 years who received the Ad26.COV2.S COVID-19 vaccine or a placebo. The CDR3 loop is CSVGGTYQETQYF. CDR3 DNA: TGCAGCGTTGGGGGGACGTACCAAGAGACCCAGTACTTC. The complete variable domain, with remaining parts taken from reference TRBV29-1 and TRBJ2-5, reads SAVISQKPSRDICQRGTSLTIQCQVDSQVTMMFWYRQQPGQSLTLIATANQGSEATYESGFVIDKFPISRPNLTFSTLTVSNMSPEDSSIYLCSVGGTYQETQYFGPGTRLLVL.